The 5 T cell receptor beta chains below were found in one sample sequenced in a study of blood T cell repertoires in COVID-19. Sequencing was performed with immunoSEQ multiplex PCR; in TCRdb, only in-frame clones are kept and a portion is missing. The repertoire holds about 54,000 clones, with around 78% as singletons. Sample: peripheral blood. The receptors stem from a human donor in a cohort sampled during active COVID-19.

This clone has more than one count but fewer than ten. This chain links TRBV6-6 with TRBJ1-4, with D possibly being TRBD1 (6 bases). The CDR3 consists of 13 residues. Germline-derived CDR1 and CDR2 are MNHNY and SVGAGI (reference sequence). V lost 6 bases and J 6 bases, leaving 11 bases between the germline ends. The DNA for the CDR3 is TGTGCCAGCAGGAACAGGGATGATGAAAAACTGTTTTTT. As protein: CASRNRDDEKLFF.

This rearrangement joins TRBV5-1 to TRBJ2-7, with D maybe TRBD1 (5 bases). The CDR3 spans 14 residues. V lost 3 bases, J lost 2 bases, and 12 bases lay in between. CDR1 and CDR2 from the germline V gene are SGHRS and YFSETQ. The CDR3 coding sequence is TGCGCCAGCAGCTATCTGGGGCCGACCTACGAGCAGTACTTC. Its protein product is CASSYLGPTYEQYF.

This rearrangement joins TRBV6-5 to TRBJ2-5, with 7 bases that match TRBD2. The junction had 2 bases not matched to a gene; V was cut back by 0 bases and J by 1 base. The CDR3 sequence is 15 residues long. Germline V gene sequence: CDR1 MNHEY, CDR2 SVGAGI. The CDR3 sequence: CASSYSRTSQETQYF. In DNA, the CDR3 is TGTGCCAGCAGTTACTCACGGACTAGCCAAGAGACCCAGTACTTC.

The genes are TRBV19 and TRBJ2-5, with D perhaps TRBD1 (6 bases). The CDR3 spans 13 residues. Germline V gene sequence: CDR1 LNHDA, CDR2 SQIVND (reference sequence). V was trimmed by 6 bases and J by 1 base, leaving 9 bases between them. This CDR3 is CASRTGPQETQYF. CDR3 in DNA: TGTGCCAGTAGAACAGGGCCCCAAGAGACCCAGTACTTC.

The chain links TRBV29-1 to TRBJ1-1; D perhaps matches TRBD1 (5 bases). The V end lost 2 bases, the J end lost 5 bases, and 18 bases lay between the germline ends. Germline assignment: CDR1 SQVTM and CDR2 ANQGSEA. This CDR3 region has 15 residues. For the CDR3, the DNA is TGCAGCGTTGAAAAATTGGGCGGGGGGGATACTGAAGCTTTCTTT. Residues: CSVEKLGGGDTEAFF.